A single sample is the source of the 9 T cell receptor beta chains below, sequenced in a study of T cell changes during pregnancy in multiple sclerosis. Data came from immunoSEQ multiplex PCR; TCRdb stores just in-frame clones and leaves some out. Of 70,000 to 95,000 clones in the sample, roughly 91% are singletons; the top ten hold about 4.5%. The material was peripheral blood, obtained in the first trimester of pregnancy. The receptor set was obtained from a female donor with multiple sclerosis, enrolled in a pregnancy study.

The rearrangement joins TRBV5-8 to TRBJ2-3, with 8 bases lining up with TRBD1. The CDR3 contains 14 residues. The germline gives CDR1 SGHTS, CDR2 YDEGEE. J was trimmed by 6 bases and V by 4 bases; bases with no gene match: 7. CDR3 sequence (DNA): TGTGCCAGCAGCCCGACAGGGGAAGGGGATACGCAGTATTTT. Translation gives CASSPTGEGDTQYF.

The CDR3 sequence is CASSIVRDRTQPQHF. The DNA for the CDR3 is TGTGCCAGTAGTATAGTAAGGGACAGGACTCAGCCCCAGCATTTT. The rearrangement links TRBV19 to TRBJ1-5; 8 bases are shared with TRBD1. The CDR3 runs to 15 residues. Germline CDR1 reads LNHDA; CDR2 reads SQIVND (reference sequence). With V trimmed by 1 base and J by 6 bases, 5 bases remained unmatched.

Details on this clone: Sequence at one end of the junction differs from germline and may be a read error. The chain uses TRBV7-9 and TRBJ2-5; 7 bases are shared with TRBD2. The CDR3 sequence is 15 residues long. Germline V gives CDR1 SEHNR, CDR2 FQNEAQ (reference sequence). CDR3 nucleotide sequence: TGTGCCAGCAGGCGGGGAGCGGGGCCTCAAGGGACCCAGTACTTC. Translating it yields CASRRGAGPQGTQYF.

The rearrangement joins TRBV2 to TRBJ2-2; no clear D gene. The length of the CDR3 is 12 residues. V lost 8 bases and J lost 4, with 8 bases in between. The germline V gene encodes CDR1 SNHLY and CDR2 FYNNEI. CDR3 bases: TGTGCCAGCTGGTCGGGCACCGGGGAGCTGTTTTTT. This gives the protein CASWSGTGELFF.

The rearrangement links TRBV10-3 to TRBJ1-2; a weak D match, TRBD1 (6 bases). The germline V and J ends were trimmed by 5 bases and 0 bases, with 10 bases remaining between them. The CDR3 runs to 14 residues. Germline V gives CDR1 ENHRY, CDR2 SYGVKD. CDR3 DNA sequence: TGTGCCATCAGTCGGGACACCTCTAACTATGGCTACACCTTC. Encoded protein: CAISRDTSNYGYTF.

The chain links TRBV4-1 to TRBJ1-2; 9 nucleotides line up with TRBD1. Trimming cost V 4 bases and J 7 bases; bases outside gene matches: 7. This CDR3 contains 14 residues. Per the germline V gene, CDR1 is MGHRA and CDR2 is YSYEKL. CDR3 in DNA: TGCGCCAGCAGCCCTTTGACAGGGGGTAGTGGCTACACCTTC. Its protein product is CASSPLTGGSGYTF.

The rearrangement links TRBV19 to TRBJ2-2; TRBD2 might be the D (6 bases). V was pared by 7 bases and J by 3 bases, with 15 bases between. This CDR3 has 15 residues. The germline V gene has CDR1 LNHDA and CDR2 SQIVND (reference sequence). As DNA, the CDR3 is TGTGCCAGTATGCTCGGGGGTGGTTACACCGGGGAGCTGTTTTTT. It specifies CASMLGGGYTGELFF.

The CDR3 is CAIRSSTGELFF. In DNA, the CDR3 is TGTGCCATCAGGAGCTCGACCGGGGAGCTGTTTTTT. The chain links TRBV10-3 to TRBJ2-2; unclear D gene. CDR3 length: 12 residues. Per the germline V gene, CDR1 is ENHRY and CDR2 is SYGVKD. V lost 6 bases to trimming and J lost 5 bases, with 7 bases between them.

This CDR3 is CASSTSGGSYNEQFF. DNA of the CDR3: TGTGCCAGTAGTACTAGCGGGGGCTCCTACAATGAGCAGTTCTTC. This chain joins TRBV19 and TRBJ2-1; 10 positions agree with TRBD2. Germline values: CDR1 LNHDA, CDR2 SQIVND (reference sequence). The CDR3 contains 15 residues. V lost 4 bases, J lost 0 bases, and 0 bases stayed unmatched.